What follows are 13 T cell receptor beta chains derived from one specimen sequenced in a study of technical replicates of blood from several donors. Some clones are missing from TCRdb's copy, which holds only in-frame ones; the method was immunoSEQ multiplex PCR. The repertoire consists of 70,000 to 95,000 clones, with nearly 98% occurring once and the leading ten covering about 0.29%. Material for sequencing was T cells isolated from PBMCs. The receptors were sampled from a human donor in good health.

The chain uses TRBV6-1 and TRBJ1-3; TRBD1 is a possible D gene (6 bases). This CDR3 is built from 14 residues. Between the trimmed V and J ends, which lost 6 bases and 0 bases, there was a span of 9 bases. In germline, CDR1 is MNHNS, CDR2 SASEGT. CDR3 bases: TGTGCCAGCAGAGGACAGAACTCTGGAAACACCATATATTTT. The encoded protein is CASRGQNSGNTIYF.

The chain joins TRBV9 to TRBJ2-6; D gene unclear. Trimming left V 1 base short and J 0 bases short, with 5 bases between. The CDR3 is made up of 15 amino acids. The germline V gene encodes CDR1 SGDLS and CDR2 YYNGEE. CDR3 nucleotides: TGTGCCAGCAGCGTAATAGACTCTGGGGCCAACGTCCTGACTTTC. It yields the protein CASSVIDSGANVLTF.

The J gene is TRBJ2-5, the V gene TRBV7-9, with a tentative D call TRBD2 (5 bases). V was clipped by 0 bases and J by 3 bases, with 8 bases between them. The CDR3 sequence is 14 residues long. Germline-derived CDR1 and CDR2 are SEHNR and FQNEAQ (reference sequence). The CDR3 loop is CASSLAAGKETQYF. CDR3 in DNA: TGTGCCAGCAGCTTAGCGGCGGGTAAAGAGACCCAGTACTTC.

The chain employs TRBV5-1 and TRBJ2-6, with 8 bases that match TRBD1. V gave up 2 bases and J gave up 2 bases; unmatched junction bases: 6. In germline, CDR1 is SGHRS, CDR2 YFSETQ. This CDR3 has 17 residues. This chain's CDR3 is CASSLLTGVAGANVLTF. The CDR3 DNA reads TGCGCCAGCAGCTTACTGACAGGGGTAGCTGGGGCCAACGTCCTGACTTTC. Based on the CDR3 plus reference TRBV5-1 and TRBJ2-6, the full variable domain is KAGVTQTPRYLIKTRGQQVTLSCSPISGHRSVSWYQQTPGQGLQFLFEYFSETQRNKGNFPGRFSGRQFSNSRSEMNVSTLELGDSALYLCASSLLTGVAGANVLTFGAGSRLTVL.

The chain joins TRBV19 to TRBJ1-2, with D tentatively TRBD1 (6 bases). The CDR3 runs to 15 residues. Trimming took off 7 bases at V and 2 bases at J, with 17 bases between the two ends. Per the germline V gene, CDR1 is LNHDA and CDR2 is SQIVND (reference sequence). The CDR3 nucleotides are TGTGCCAGTATCAAGAAGGCAGGGACAAACTATGGCTACACCTTC. As protein: CASIKKAGTNYGYTF.

The chain employs TRBV29-1 and TRBJ1-2; possible D gene TRBD1, 6 bases. CDR3 length equals 12 residues. Between the trimmed V and J ends, which lost 5 bases and 0 bases, there was a span of 7 bases. The germline V gene encodes CDR1 SQVTM and CDR2 ANQGSEA. Here the CDR3 DNA reads TGCAGCGTTTGGGACACTAACTATGGCTACACCTTC. It yields the protein CSVWDTNYGYTF.

The chain recombines TRBV11-3 with TRBJ2-3, with no clear D. Trimming took 1 base from V and 5 from J, leaving 7 bases between them. Germline V gene sequence: CDR1 SGHNT, CDR2 YENEEA. The CDR3 runs 13 residues. The CDR3 coding sequence is TGTGCCAGCAGCTTAGGGGCAGGAGATACGCAGTATTTT. Amino acids: CASSLGAGDTQYF.

This sequence joins TRBV11-3 and TRBJ1-1; D gene uncertain. V was shortened by 4 bases and J by 4 bases, with 16 bases between the two germline ends. Germline V gene data show CDR1 as SGHNT and CDR2 as YENEEA. This CDR3 region has 15 residues. The CDR3 loop is CASSSFGGASTEAFF. CDR3 in DNA: TGTGCCAGCAGCTCATTCGGAGGCGCTTCCACTGAAGCTTTCTTT. Based on the CDR3 plus reference TRBV11-3 and TRBJ1-1, the full variable domain is EAGVVQSPRYKIIEKKQPVAFWCNPISGHNTLYWYLQNLGQGPELLIRYENEEAVDDSQLPKDRFSAERLKGVDSTLKIQPAELGDSAVYLCASSSFGGASTEAFFGQGTRLTVV.

This clone was counted only a few times. This chain connects TRBV19 to TRBJ2-7; weak D call: TRBD1 (6 bases). V was clipped by 5 bases and J by 4 bases, with 18 bases between them. The CDR3 has 15 residues. CDR1 and CDR2 from the germline V gene are LNHDA and SQIVND (reference sequence). The CDR3 loop is CASSEQGGERYEQYF. CDR3 nucleotide sequence: TGTGCCAGTAGTGAGCAAGGGGGAGAGAGATACGAGCAGTACTTC.

J is TRBJ2-1 and V is TRBV13, with D possibly TRBD1 on 6 matching bases. The germline V gene encodes CDR1 PRHDT and CDR2 FYEKMQ (reference sequence). Trimming cost V 5 bases and J 5 bases, with 16 bases left between them. The CDR3 extends over 15 amino acids. CDR3 in amino acids: CASSLRQEFDNEQFF. The CDR3, as DNA: TGTGCCAGCAGCCTTAGACAGGAGTTTGACAATGAGCAGTTCTTC.

The V call is TRBV27, the J call TRBJ2-2, with D perhaps TRBD2 (5 bases). This CDR3 comprises 13 residues. Germline lookup yields CDR1 MNHEY and CDR2 SMNVEV (reference sequence). The V and J ends lost 3 bases and 6 bases respectively, with 8 bases between them. The CDR3 spells CASSFGVAGELFF. CDR3 coding DNA: TGTGCCAGCAGTTTCGGGGTAGCCGGGGAGCTGTTTTTT.

This clone is a singleton in its sample. J is TRBJ1-5 and V is TRBV25-1, with D perhaps matching TRBD1 (5 bases). Trimming shortened V by 1 base and J by 7 bases, and 14 bases separated the two germline ends. The germline CDR1 and CDR2 sequences are MGHDK and SYGVNS. The CDR3 length is 15 residues. For the CDR3, the DNA is TGTGCCAGCAGTGAATTACAGGCCCATGACCAGCCCCAGCATTTT. This encodes CASSELQAHDQPQHF.

This clone was observed a single time. The chain employs TRBV29-1 and TRBJ2-2, with D uncertain. The germline V gene encodes CDR1 SQVTM and CDR2 ANQGSEA. CDR3 length: 13 residues. Trimming removed 4 bases at V and 5 bases at J, with 11 bases between. CDR3 in amino acids: CSVGGVETGELFF. CDR3 in DNA: TGCAGCGTTGGCGGTGTGGAGACCGGGGAGCTGTTTTTT.